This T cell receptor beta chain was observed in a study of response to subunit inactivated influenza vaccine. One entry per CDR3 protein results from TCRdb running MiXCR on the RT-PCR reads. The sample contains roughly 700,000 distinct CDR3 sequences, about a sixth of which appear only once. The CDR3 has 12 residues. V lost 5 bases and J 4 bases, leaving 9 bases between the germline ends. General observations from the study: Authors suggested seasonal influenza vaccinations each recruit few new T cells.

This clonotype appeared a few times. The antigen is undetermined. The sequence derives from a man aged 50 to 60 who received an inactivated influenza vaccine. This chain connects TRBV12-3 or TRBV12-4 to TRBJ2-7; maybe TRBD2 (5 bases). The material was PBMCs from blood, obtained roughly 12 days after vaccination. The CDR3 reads CASSLDWYEQYF. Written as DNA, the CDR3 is TGTGCCAGCAGTCTGGACTGGTACGAGCAGTACTTC.